These T cell receptor beta chains were read from a single sample in a study of OX40 agonist ivuxolimab in advanced cancers. The method was immunoSEQ multiplex PCR; TCRdb's version includes in-frame clones alone and lacks a portion of them. In the table there are about 77,000 clones, roughly nine tenths of which are singletons. Sequencing used CD4+ or CD8+ T cells sorted from blood, obtained in a trial of the OX40 agonist ivuxolimab. All receptors come from an adult with an advanced solid tumor such as melanoma, head and neck, liver or kidney cancer. The CDR3 runs from the conserved cysteine through the conserved F or W. A D gene is named only where the DNA matches it firmly. Some rows have no size entry. The others give once, few or many, or a class for an expanded clone.

.	TRBV18	TRBJ1-4	.	CASSLLDRQSEKLFF	TGTGCCAGCTCACTGCTAGACAGACAGAGTGAAAAACTGTTTTTT
.	TRBV28	TRBJ2-7	.	CASSFWADEQYF	TGTGCCAGCAGTTTTTGGGCCGACGAGCAGTACTTC
.	TRBV5-1	TRBJ2-5	.	CASSLGTGSRTQYF	TGCGCCAGCAGCTTGGGGACCGGTAGTAGGACCCAGTACTTC
TRBD1	TRBV5-1	TRBJ2-1	.	CASSTGQGVVNEQFF	TGCGCCAGCAGCACCGGACAGGGTGTGGTTAATGAGCAGTTCTTC
TRBD1	TRBV4-2	TRBJ1-3	few	CASSQAGTGRNTIYF	TGTGCCAGCAGCCAAGCCGGGACAGGGAGGAACACCATATATTTT
.	TRBV5-1	TRBJ1-1	.	CASSLATKNTEAFF	TGCGCCAGCAGCTTGGCGACCAAGAACACTGAAGCTTTCTTT
.	TRBV5-1	TRBJ2-3	.	CASSLASSASTDTQYF	TGCGCCAGCAGCTTGGCGTCTAGCGCAAGCACAGATACGCAGTATTTT
.	TRBV5-1	TRBJ1-3	.	CASSLGGPPQGDGNTIYF	TGCGCCAGCAGCTTGGGGGGCCCCCCACAGGGAGACGGAAACACCATATATTTT
TRBD1	TRBV11-2	TRBJ1-2	.	CASSLESQGGPYGYTF	TGTGCCAGCAGCTTAGAGAGCCAGGGGGGACCCTATGGCTACACCTTC
.	TRBV7-9	TRBJ2-1	.	CASPKLPGTYNEQFF	TGTGCCAGCCCTAAGCTCCCGGGAACCTACAATGAGCAGTTCTTC
.	TRBV7-2	TRBJ1-1	.	CASSLGRGSTEAFF	TGTGCCAGCAGCTTGGGACGGGGGAGCACTGAAGCTTTCTTT
.	TRBV23-1	TRBJ2-3	.	CASSPHTASLAGDTQYF	TGCGCCAGCAGTCCTCACACGGCCTCGTTGGCTGGGGATACGCAGTATTTT
.	TRBV29-1	TRBJ1-4	.	CSVTTLTGKGLFF	TGCAGCGTCACCACCCTAACAGGGAAGGGGTTGTTTTTT
.	TRBV9	TRBJ2-2	.	CASSVGASDNTGELFF	TGTGCCAGCAGCGTAGGGGCTAGCGATAACACCGGGGAGCTGTTTTTT
.	TRBV19	TRBJ2-2	.	CASSKGENTGELFF	TGTGCCAGTAGTAAGGGGGAGAACACCGGGGAGCTGTTTTTT
TRBD2	TRBV25-1	TRBJ2-1	.	CASSSLAGAEDNEQFF	TGTGCCAGCAGTTCCCTAGCGGGAGCTGAGGACAATGAGCAGTTCTTC
.	TRBV11-2	TRBJ2-3	.	CASSFGGGGSTDTQYF	TGTGCCAGCAGCTTCGGAGGTGGCGGGAGCACAGATACGCAGTATTTT
TRBD1	TRBV5-4	TRBJ1-2	.	CASSLQGREGYGYTF	TGTGCCAGCAGCTTACAGGGGAGGGAAGGGTATGGCTACACCTTC
.	TRBV5-8	TRBJ2-5	.	CASSLRVKETQYF	TGTGCCAGCAGCTTGAGGGTAAAGGAGACCCAGTACTTC
TRBD2	TRBV28	TRBJ2-5	.	CASSSTGTSGRETQYF	TGTGCCAGCAGCTCAACTGGGACTAGCGGTAGAGAGACCCAGTACTTC
.	TRBV4-1	TRBJ1-5	.	CASNLNTGLNQPQHF	TGCGCCAGCAACCTAAATACGGGGCTCAATCAGCCCCAGCATTTT
TRBD1	TRBV19	TRBJ1-6	few	CASTGTARGVNSPLHF	TGTGCCAGTACCGGGACAGCCAGAGGTGTTAATTCACCCCTCCACTTT
.	TRBV5-1	TRBJ2-3	once	CASSPPPRGADTQYF	TGCGCCAGCAGCCCCCCCCCTCGCGGGGCAGATACGCAGTATTTT
TRBD2	TRBV5-1	TRBJ2-3	few	CASSLAGLAGGGDTQYF	TGCGCCAGCAGCTTGGCTGGTCTAGCGGGAGGAGGAGATACGCAGTATTTT
.	TRBV10-1	TRBJ1-1	.	CASPGEGRGTEAFF	TGCGCCAGCCCAGGGGAGGGGCGCGGCACTGAAGCTTTCTTT
.	TRBV28	TRBJ2-2	.	CASSSSGLTGELFF	TGTGCCAGCAGTTCCTCAGGGTTGACCGGGGAGCTGTTTTTT
.	TRBV11-3	TRBJ2-7	.	CASSLELGGEQYF	TGTGCCAGCAGCTTAGAGTTGGGGGGTGAGCAGTACTTC
.	TRBV21-1	TRBJ1-1	.	CASSDRTLTGTGGTEAFF	TGTGCCAGCAGCGACCGAACTCTTACCGGGACAGGGGGCACTGAAGCTTTCTTT
.	TRBV4-2	TRBJ1-5	.	CASSQELQGHQPQHF	TGTGCCAGCAGCCAAGAACTTCAGGGTCACCAGCCCCAGCATTTT
.	TRBV6-1	TRBJ2-5	.	CASEPRGGTQYF	TGTGCCAGCGAGCCCCGAGGCGGGACCCAGTACTTC
TRBD1	TRBV6-1	TRBJ1-1	once	CASISGQGLNTEAFF	TGTGCCAGCATTTCAGGACAGGGGCTGAACACTGAAGCTTTCTTT
TRBD1	TRBV19	TRBJ2-5	.	CASSSSGTGIETQYF	TGTGCCAGTAGTAGCTCCGGGACAGGAATCGAGACCCAGTACTTC
TRBD1	TRBV10-3	TRBJ1-4	once	CAISEGTGGNEKLFF	TGTGCCATCAGTGAGGGGACAGGGGGTAATGAAAAACTGTTTTTT
TRBD1	TRBV7-2	TRBJ1-1	.	CASSLEVDRGPIMNTEAFF	TGTGCCAGCAGCTTAGAGGTTGACAGGGGGCCTATCATGAACACTGAAGCTTTCTTT
TRBD1	TRBV2	TRBJ1-3	.	CASRVRQGVSGNTIYF	TGTGCCAGCAGGGTGAGACAGGGCGTCTCTGGAAACACCATATATTTT
TRBD1	TRBV6-5	TRBJ2-5	.	CASSRLTGDETQYF	TGTGCCAGCAGTCGTTTGACAGGGGACGAGACCCAGTACTTC
.	TRBV5-1	TRBJ2-3	.	CASSSTTASTDTQYF	TGCGCCAGCAGCTCGACGACAGCGAGCACAGATACGCAGTATTTT
.	TRBV30	TRBJ1-2	.	CAWRGRGPYGYTF	TGTGCCTGGAGGGGCCGGGGCCCCTATGGCTACACCTTC
.	TRBV5-4	TRBJ2-6	once	CASSLDSSGANVLTF	TGTGCCAGCAGCTTGGACAGCTCTGGGGCCAACGTCCTGACTTTC
.	TRBV2	TRBJ2-1	once	CASSEAGGTYNEQFF	TGTGCCAGCAGTGAGGCAGGAGGAACCTACAATGAGCAGTTCTTC
.	TRBV10-2	TRBJ1-5	.	CASRAGTFNNQPQHF	TGCGCCAGCAGGGCCGGGACATTCAACAATCAGCCCCAGCATTTT
.	TRBV5-1	TRBJ1-4	.	CASSRRWTDEKLFF	TGCGCCAGCAGCCGACGGTGGACAGATGAAAAACTGTTTTTT
.	TRBV7-8	TRBJ2-7	.	CASSFSGRSYEQYF	TGTGCCAGCAGCTTCTCGGGGCGCTCCTACGAGCAGTACTTC
TRBD2	TRBV7-2	TRBJ2-7	.	CASSPGTSFSEQYF	TGTGCCAGCAGCCCCGGGACTAGCTTCAGCGAGCAGTACTTC
.	TRBV4-1	TRBJ1-1	.	CASSQVGGKNTEAFF	TGCGCCAGCAGCCAGGTCGGGGGGAAGAACACTGAAGCTTTCTTT
.	TRBV28	TRBJ2-2	.	CASSSLGTPRQELFF	TGTGCCAGCAGTTCCCTCGGGACTCCCCGTCAGGAGCTGTTTTTT
TRBD1	TRBV19	TRBJ1-2	.	CASSPHGTGKGYGYTF	TGTGCCAGTAGTCCCCATGGGACAGGGAAGGGCTATGGCTACACCTTC
.	TRBV19	TRBJ1-5	.	CASSKGGGRGQPQHF	TGTGCCAGTAGTAAAGGGGGGGGGCGCGGGCAGCCCCAGCATTTT
.	TRBV6-1	TRBJ2-7	.	CASSESWAASSYEQYF	TGTGCCAGCAGTGAGAGTTGGGCAGCTAGCTCCTACGAGCAGTACTTC
.	TRBV27	TRBJ2-1	.	CASSQRPPESSYNEQFF	TGTGCCAGCAGTCAAAGGCCTCCTGAAAGCTCCTACAATGAGCAGTTCTTC
.	TRBV30	TRBJ1-6	.	CAWQWEFQSPLHF	TGTGCCTGGCAGTGGGAGTTTCAATCACCCCTCCACTTT